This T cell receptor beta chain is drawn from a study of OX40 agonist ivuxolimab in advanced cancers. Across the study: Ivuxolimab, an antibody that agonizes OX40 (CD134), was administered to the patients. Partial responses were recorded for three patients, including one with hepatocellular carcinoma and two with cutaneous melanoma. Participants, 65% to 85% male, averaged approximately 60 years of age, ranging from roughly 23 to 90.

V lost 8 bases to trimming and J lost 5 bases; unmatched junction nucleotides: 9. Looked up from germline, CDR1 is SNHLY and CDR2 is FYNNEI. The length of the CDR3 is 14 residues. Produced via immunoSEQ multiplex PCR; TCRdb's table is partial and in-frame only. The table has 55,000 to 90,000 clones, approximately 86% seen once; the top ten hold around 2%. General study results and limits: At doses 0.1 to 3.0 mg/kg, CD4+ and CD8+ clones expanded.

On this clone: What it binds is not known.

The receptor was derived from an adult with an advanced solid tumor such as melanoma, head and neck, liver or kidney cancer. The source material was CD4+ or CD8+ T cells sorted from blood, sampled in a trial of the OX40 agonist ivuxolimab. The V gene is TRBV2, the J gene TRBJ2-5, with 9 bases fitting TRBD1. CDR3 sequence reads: CASVADRGRETQYF. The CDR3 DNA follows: TGTGCCAGCGTCGCGGACAGGGGAAGGGAGACCCAGTACTTC.